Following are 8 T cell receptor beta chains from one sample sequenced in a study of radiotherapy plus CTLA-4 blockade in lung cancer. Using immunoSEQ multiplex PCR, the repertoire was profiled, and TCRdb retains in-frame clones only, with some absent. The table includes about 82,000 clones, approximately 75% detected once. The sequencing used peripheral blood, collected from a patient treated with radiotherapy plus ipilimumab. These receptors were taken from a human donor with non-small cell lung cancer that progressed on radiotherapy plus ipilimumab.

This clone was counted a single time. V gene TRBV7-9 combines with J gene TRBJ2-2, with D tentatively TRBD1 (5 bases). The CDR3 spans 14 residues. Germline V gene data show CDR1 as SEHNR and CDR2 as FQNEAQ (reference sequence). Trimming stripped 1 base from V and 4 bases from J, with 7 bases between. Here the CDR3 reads CASSLEGATGELFF. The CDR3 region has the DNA TGTGCCAGCAGCTTAGAAGGGGCCACCGGGGAGCTGTTTTTT. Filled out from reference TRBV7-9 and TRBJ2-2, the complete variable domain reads DTGVSQNPRHKITKRGQNVTFRCDPISEHNRLYWYRQTLGQGPEFLTYFQNEAQLEKSRLLSDRFSAERPKGSFSTLEIQRTEQGDSAMYLCASSLEGATGELFFGEGSRLTVL.

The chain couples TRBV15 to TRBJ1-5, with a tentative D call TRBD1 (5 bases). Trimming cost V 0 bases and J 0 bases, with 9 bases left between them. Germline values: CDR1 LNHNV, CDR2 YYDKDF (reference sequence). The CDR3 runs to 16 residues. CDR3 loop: CATSRDQQDSNQPQHF. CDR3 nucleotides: TGTGCCACCAGCAGAGATCAACAGGATAGCAATCAGCCCCAGCATTTT.

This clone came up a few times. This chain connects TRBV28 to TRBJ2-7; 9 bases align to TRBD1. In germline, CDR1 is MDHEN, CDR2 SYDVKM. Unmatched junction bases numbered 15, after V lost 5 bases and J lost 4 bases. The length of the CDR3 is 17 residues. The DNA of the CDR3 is TGTGCCAGCAGTCCCCTACCTCGACAGGGGGTAGCTTACGAGCAGTACTTC. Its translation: CASSPLPRQGVAYEQYF.

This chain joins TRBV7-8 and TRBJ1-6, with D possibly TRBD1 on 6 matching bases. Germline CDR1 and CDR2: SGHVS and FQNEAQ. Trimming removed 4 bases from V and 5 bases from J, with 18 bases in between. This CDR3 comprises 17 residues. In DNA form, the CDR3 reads TGTGCCAGCAGCTATAAACAGGGAAATCCAAATAATTCACCCCTCCACTTT. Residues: CASSYKQGNPNNSPLHF.

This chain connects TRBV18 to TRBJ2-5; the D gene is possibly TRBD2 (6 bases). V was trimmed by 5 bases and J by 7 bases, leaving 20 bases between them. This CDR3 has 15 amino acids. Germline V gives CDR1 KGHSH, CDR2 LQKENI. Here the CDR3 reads CASSKPSVQGGTQYF. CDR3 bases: TGTGCCAGCTCAAAACCATCAGTCCAGGGAGGGACCCAGTACTTC.

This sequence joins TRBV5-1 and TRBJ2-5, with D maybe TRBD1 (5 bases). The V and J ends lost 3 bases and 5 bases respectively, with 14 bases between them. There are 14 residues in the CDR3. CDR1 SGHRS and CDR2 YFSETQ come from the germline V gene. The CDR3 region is CASSYQGAVETQYF. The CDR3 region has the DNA TGCGCCAGCAGCTACCAAGGGGCAGTGGAGACCCAGTACTTC.

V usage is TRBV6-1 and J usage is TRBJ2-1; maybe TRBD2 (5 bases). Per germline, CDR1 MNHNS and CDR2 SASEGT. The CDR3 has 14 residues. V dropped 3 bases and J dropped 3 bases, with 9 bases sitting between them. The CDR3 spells CASSEITSYNEQFF. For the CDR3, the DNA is TGTGCCAGCAGTGAGATCACTAGCTACAATGAGCAGTTCTTC.

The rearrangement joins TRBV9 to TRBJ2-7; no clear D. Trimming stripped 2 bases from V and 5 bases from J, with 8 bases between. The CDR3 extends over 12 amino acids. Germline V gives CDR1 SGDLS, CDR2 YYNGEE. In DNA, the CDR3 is TGTGCCAGCAGCGTGGGCCAGGACGAGCAGTACTTC. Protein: CASSVGQDEQYF.